This entry is about one T cell receptor beta chain. Clones were read by immunoSEQ multiplex PCR, and TCRdb kept only the in-frame ones, dropping some. Here the sample spans 150,000 to 200,000 clones, 88% being singletons. V gave up 5 bases and J gave up 2 bases; unmatched junction bases: 2. CDR1 and CDR2 from the germline V gene are SEHNR and FQNEAQ (reference sequence). The CDR3 sequence is 14 residues long. These data originate in a study of blood T cell repertoires in COVID-19. About the research overall: Samples taken during acute and convalescent COVID-19 were collected in the United States, Italy and Spain.

The receptor comes from a woman in her late teens or twenties who had recovered from COVID-19. The material sequenced was PBMCs or T cells enriched from blood (not recorded which). V usage is TRBV7-9 and J usage is TRBJ2-2; 7 nucleotides align to TRBD2. The DNA for the CDR3 is TGTGCCAGCAGCCGCGGGGGTAACACCGGGGAGCTGTTTTTT. Translation: CASSRGGNTGELFF. The variable domain in full, with the rest retrieved from reference TRBV7-9 and TRBJ2-2, is DTGVSQNPRHKITKRGQNVTFRCDPISEHNRLYWYRQTLGQGPEFLTYFQNEAQLEKSRLLSDRFSAERPKGSFSTLEIQRTEQGDSAMYLCASSRGGNTGELFFGEGSRLTVL.